The 13 T cell receptor beta chains below all came from one sample that was sequenced in a study of spatial heterogeneity in lung cancer. Each CDR3 protein is one row after TCRdb ran MiXCR on the 5' RACE reads. The sample includes around 12,000 distinct CDR3 sequences, about 15% seen only once; the top ten take 35% to 40%. Stated time point: sample taken at primary tumor resection. In each case, whole RNA from tumor, nontumor lung or frozen PBMC was sequenced unsorted. The sequencing used PBMCs, collected at surgery. These receptors came from a male donor with early-stage non-small cell lung cancer.

This chain connects TRBV7-9 to TRBJ2-3; TRBD1 aligns across 8 bases. The CDR3 has 15 residues. Germline V gene lookup returns CDR1 SEHNR and CDR2 FQNEAQ (reference sequence). The junction had 8 bases not matched to a gene; V was cut back by 5 bases and J by 4 bases. The CDR3 spells CASSPGQEAADTQYF. The DNA of the CDR3 is TGTGCCAGCAGCCCGGGACAGGAGGCCGCAGATACGCAGTATTTT.

This clonotype occurred many times. The rearrangement joins TRBV2 to TRBJ1-2; no reliable D call. Per the germline V gene, CDR1 is SNHLY and CDR2 is FYNNEI. Trimming cost V 2 bases and J 4 bases, with 5 bases left between them. The CDR3 runs 12 residues. CDR3 sequence (DNA): TGTGCCAGCAGTGAACCGGGCTATGGCTACACCTTC. Translated: CASSEPGYGYTF. The whole variable domain, filled in from reference TRBV2 and TRBJ1-2, reads EPEVTQTPSHQVTQMGQEVILRCVPISNHLYFYWYRQILGQKVEFLVSFYNNEISEKSEIFDDQFSVERPDGSNFTLKIRSTKLEDSAMYFCASSEPGYGYTFGSGTRLTVV.

The CDR3 nucleotides read TGTGCCAGCAGCGGGGGCATTGAGCAGTTCTTC. This codes for CASSGGIEQFF. The gene calls are TRBV16 and TRBJ2-1; weak D call: TRBD1 (6 bases). This CDR3 region has 11 residues. Deletions cut 5 bases from V and 9 bases from J, with 8 bases between. Germline V gene data show CDR1 as KGHSY and CDR2 as FQNENV.

This sequence joins TRBV10-3 and TRBJ1-5; no firm D call. This CDR3 has 14 residues. The germline CDR1 and CDR2 sequences are ENHRY and SYGVKD. The germline V and J ends were trimmed by 4 bases and 7 bases, with 14 bases remaining between them. The DNA for the CDR3 is TGTGCCATCAGTGGAGTGACCGGGAGGCAGCCCCAGCATTTT. Translated: CAISGVTGRQPQHF.

This clonotype was seen at least ten times. CDR3 sequence reads: CASGPLTSGANVLTF. The CDR3 DNA sequence: TGCGCTTCCGGCCCCCTAACTTCTGGGGCCAACGTCCTGACTTTC. This chain uses TRBV5-1 with TRBJ2-6; D gene uncertain. The CDR3 runs to 15 residues. Germline V CDR1 and CDR2: SGHRS, YFSETQ.

V and J are TRBV5-4 and TRBJ2-2, with TRBD2 matching 7 bases. The germline gives CDR1 SGHNT, CDR2 YYREEE (reference sequence). The CDR3 loop spans 15 amino acids. V was clipped by 1 base and J by 3 bases; unmatched bases: 3. CDR3: CASSLSGTHTGELFF. DNA of the CDR3: TGTGCCAGCAGCTTGAGCGGGACCCACACCGGGGAGCTGTTTTTT.

The V gene is TRBV4-2, the J gene TRBJ2-3, with TRBD2 matching over 8 bases. Germline CDR1 LGHNA, CDR2 YNFKEQ. The CDR3 totals 17 residues. The trim removed 0 bases at V and 4 bases at J, leaving 9 bases unmatched. The CDR3 protein is CASSQEGTGGPSDTQYF. The DNA of the CDR3 is TGTGCCAGCAGCCAAGAAGGGACGGGGGGGCCATCAGATACGCAGTATTTT.

The sample holds a few counts of this clonotype. CDR3 sequence reads: CASSQVTGELFF. DNA for the CDR3: TGCGCCAGCAGCCAGGTTACCGGGGAGCTGTTTTTT. The V and J genes are TRBV4-3 and TRBJ2-2; D is unclear. The V gene lost 3 bases and the J gene lost 5 bases, with 4 bases spanning the gap. The germline gives CDR1 LGHNA, CDR2 YSLEER. The length of the CDR3 is 12 residues.

The genes are TRBV29-1 and TRBJ1-1, with D uncertain. The CDR3 consists of 16 residues. CDR1 is SQVTM and CDR2 is ANQGSEA in the germline V gene. Trimming left V 4 bases short and J 1 base short, with 19 bases between. The CDR3 DNA sequence: TGCAGCGTTGCGCTGGGAACCGGACGTAAGAACACTGAAGCTTTCTTT. This codes for CSVALGTGRKNTEAFF.

This clonotype occurred a few times. The CDR3: CSAGQGGLHF. CDR3 DNA sequence: TGCAGTGCTGGACAGGGAGGCTTGCACTTT. The chain recombines TRBV20-1 with TRBJ1-6; TRBD1 agrees at 8 bases. Germline V CDR1 and CDR2: DFQATT, SNEGSKA (reference sequence). V trimming: 5 bases; J trimming: 19 bases; junction bases outside the gene matches: 7. The CDR3 contains 10 residues.

In this sample, this clonotype turned up a few times. The J gene is TRBJ1-4, the V gene TRBV5-1, with TRBD1 as a possible D gene (5 bases). Trimming cost V 5 bases and J 0 bases, with 11 bases left between them. This CDR3 is 15 amino acids long. Germline CDR1 SGHRS, CDR2 YFSETQ. CDR3 amino acids: CASRPGAATNEKLFF. The CDR3, as DNA: TGCGCCAGCAGACCTGGGGCTGCAACTAATGAAAAACTGTTTTTT.

This clonotype has just a few counts. CDR3 sequence reads: CSVEDRWREQFF. The CDR3 bases are TGCAGCGTTGAAGATCGGTGGAGGGAGCAGTTCTTC. This chain uses TRBV29-1 with TRBJ2-1; D may be TRBD2 (5 bases). Germline CDR1 SQVTM, CDR2 ANQGSEA. This CDR3 has 12 residues. V was pared by 0 bases and J by 10 bases, with 10 bases between.

This clonotype was counted only a few times. The J gene is TRBJ1-4, the V gene TRBV6-5, with a possible D match to TRBD1 (5 bases). The CDR3 consists of 17 residues. Trimming shortened V by 0 bases and J by 4 bases, and 15 bases separated the two germline ends. Germline loops: CDR1 MNHEY, CDR2 SVGAGI. CDR3 nucleotide sequence: TGTGCCAGCAGTTACTCGAGCTCCGCAGGGAGTAATGAAAAACTGTTTTTT. It yields the protein CASSYSSSAGSNEKLFF.